This passage covers 23 T cell receptor beta chains from one sample sequenced in a study of T cell repertoires in cytomegalovirus infection. TCRdb re-derived calls from the reads in MiXCR, one entry per CDR3 protein. The sample contains more than 150,000 distinct CDR3 sequences, roughly 17% of which appear only once. The sequencing input was CD8+ T cells from PBMCs. Receptor source: a human donor in good health (CMV status not recorded). Some clones in this sample may be carry-over from other donors' samples.

This clonotype has more than one count but fewer than ten. CDR3 DNA: TGTGCCAGCAGCTTAACCGGGGTTGAGCAGTTCTTC. This translates into CASSLTGVEQFF. This sequence joins TRBV7-3 and TRBJ2-1; tentatively, D is TRBD2 (5 bases). CDR1 and CDR2 from the germline V gene are SGHTA and FQGTGA. Trimming took 0 bases from V and 9 from J, leaving 6 bases between them. The CDR3 runs to 12 residues.

This clonotype was counted only a few times. The chain employs TRBV7-9 and TRBJ1-1; tentative D call: TRBD1 (6 bases). V shed 6 bases and J shed 3 bases, with 8 bases lying between them. The CDR3 totals 12 residues. The germline CDR1 and CDR2 sequences are SEHNR and FQNEAQ (reference sequence). CDR3 sequence (DNA): TGTGCCAGCAGAGACAGGTACACTGAAGCTTTCTTT. The encoded protein is CASRDRYTEAFF. Together with reference TRBV7-9 and TRBJ1-1, the CDR3 gives the full variable domain: DTGVSQNPRHKITKRGQNVTFRCDPISEHNRLYWYRQTLGQGPEFLTYFQNEAQLEKSRLLSDRFSAERPKGSFSTLEIQRTEQGDSAMYLCASRDRYTEAFFGQGTRLTVV.

This clonotype occurred a few times. V gene TRBV29-1 combines with J gene TRBJ2-5; 15 positions agree with TRBD2. Looked up from germline, CDR1 is SQVTM and CDR2 is ANQGSEA. This CDR3 has 14 residues. With 6 bases clipped from V and 7 bases from J, the junction kept 6 bases outside the gene matches. The CDR3: CSVGTSGGQRTQYF. Written as DNA, the CDR3 is TGCAGCGTAGGGACTAGCGGGGGGCAACGGACCCAGTACTTC.

The V gene is TRBV27, the J gene TRBJ2-7, with a tentative D call TRBD2 (5 bases). V dropped 3 bases and J dropped 0 bases, with 9 bases sitting between them. CDR1 MNHEY and CDR2 SMNVEV come from the germline V gene (reference sequence). The CDR3 is 14 amino acids. CDR3 bases: TGTGCCAGCAGTTTGCGGGTTAGCTCCTACGAGCAGTACTTC. Translation: CASSLRVSSYEQYF.

The chain employs TRBV7-6 and TRBJ2-5; 13 positions match TRBD2. CDR1 and CDR2 (germline): SGHVS, FNYEAQ. The trim removed 4 bases at V and 4 bases at J, leaving 3 bases unmatched. The CDR3 sequence is 15 residues long. This chain's CDR3 is CASSSRTSGRETQYF. CDR3 nucleotides: TGTGCCAGCAGCTCCAGGACTAGCGGGAGAGAGACCCAGTACTTC.

Only a few counts were recorded for this clonotype. The V call is TRBV29-1, the J call TRBJ2-5, with D unresolved. Germline loops: CDR1 SQVTM, CDR2 ANQGSEA. The V gene lost 1 base and the J gene lost 0 bases, with 9 bases spanning the gap. The CDR3 is 14 amino acids. In DNA, the CDR3 is TGCAGCGTTGAAGGTGGAGTGTACCAAGAGACCCAGTACTTC. This gives the protein CSVEGGVYQETQYF. The full variable domain, with the rest looked up from reference TRBV29-1 and TRBJ2-5, is SAVISQKPSRDICQRGTSLTIQCQVDSQVTMMFWYRQQPGQSLTLIATANQGSEATYESGFVIDKFPISRPNLTFSTLTVSNMSPEDSSIYLCSVEGGVYQETQYFGPGTRLLVL.

The chain carries TRBV27 and TRBJ1-5; a possible D gene is TRBD1 (5 bases). Germline lookup yields CDR1 MNHEY and CDR2 SMNVEV (reference sequence). The V and J ends lost 4 bases and 3 bases respectively, with 10 bases between them. This CDR3 is 14 amino acids long. CDR3 sequence: CASSSQGTNQPQHF. The CDR3, as DNA: TGTGCCAGCAGTTCCCAGGGAACCAATCAGCCCCAGCATTTT.

This clonotype was observed a few times. The chain is built from TRBV28 and TRBJ2-5; no clear D. The CDR3 sequence is 14 residues long. The germline V gene encodes CDR1 MDHEN and CDR2 SYDVKM. Trimming cost V 7 bases and J 0 bases, with 12 bases left between them. Here the CDR3 DNA reads TGTGCCAGCATTCCCTATCAGAACCAAGAGACCCAGTACTTC. Its protein is CASIPYQNQETQYF.

On this clonotype itself: Its ends do not fully match the called genes, so a read error is possible. This rearrangement joins TRBV7-2 to TRBJ2-4, with D possibly being TRBD1 (5 bases). The CDR3 has 16 amino acids. Germline V gene data show CDR1 as SGHTA and CDR2 as FQGNSA. CDR3 region: CANSFSQGIAKNIQYF. DNA of the CDR3: TGTGCCAACAGCTTTTCCCAGGGAATAGCCAAAAACATTCAGTACTTC.

The DNA for the CDR3 is TGTGCCAGCTCTCCCGGGACTAGGACCTACGAGCAGTACTTC. Its protein product is CASSPGTRTYEQYF. This sequence joins TRBV18 and TRBJ2-7, with 8 nucleotides matching TRBD2. The CDR3 has 14 residues. From germline, CDR1 is KGHSH and CDR2 LQKENI. V shed 6 bases and J 2 bases; nucleotides not matched to a gene: 6. Full variable domain (missing parts from reference TRBV18 and TRBJ2-7): NAGVMQNPRHLVRRRGQEARLRCSPMKGHSHVYWYRQLPEEGLKFMVYLQKENIIDESGMPKERFSAEFPKEGPSILRIQQVVRGDSAAYFCASSPGTRTYEQYFGPGTRLTVT.

This clonotype has only a few counts. The chain carries TRBV7-2 and TRBJ1-3, with unresolved D. The ends were cut back, 5 bases at V and 1 base at J, with 9 bases in the middle. The CDR3 covers 14 residues. The germline V gene has CDR1 SGHTA and CDR2 FQGNSA. The CDR3, as DNA: TGTGCCAGCAGCAACCGAGGTTCTGGAAACACCATATATTTT. As protein: CASSNRGSGNTIYF. The full variable domain, its missing parts supplied by reference TRBV7-2 and TRBJ1-3, is GAGVSQSPSNKVTEKGKDVELRCDPISGHTALYWYRQSLGQGLEFLIYFQGNSAPDKSGLPSDRFSAERTGGSVSTLTIQRTQQEDSAVYLCASSNRGSGNTIYFGEGSWLTVV.

This clonotype was observed a few times. This chain joins TRBV29-1 and TRBJ2-5; 10 bases agree with TRBD2. Germline V CDR1 and CDR2: SQVTM, ANQGSEA. V dropped 4 bases and J dropped 5; count of bases not matched to a gene: 7. This CDR3 is 14 amino acids long. In nucleotides, the CDR3 is TGCAGCGTTGGTCTAGCGGGAGATATGGAGACCCAGTACTTC. Protein sequence: CSVGLAGDMETQYF.

This clonotype was counted only a few times. This chain uses TRBV7-9 with TRBJ2-7; D is unresolved. Looked up from germline, CDR1 is SEHNR and CDR2 is FQNEAQ (reference sequence). This CDR3 is built from 12 residues. V was pared by 2 bases and J by 7 bases, with 9 bases between. CDR3 DNA: TGTGCCAGCAGCTTAATATTGGGGGAGCAGTACTTC. Translating it yields CASSLILGEQYF.

The chain carries TRBV29-1 and TRBJ2-7; D may be TRBD1 or TRBD2 (5 bases each). The CDR3 extends over 13 amino acids. Per germline, CDR1 SQVTM and CDR2 ANQGSEA. V was clipped by 7 bases and J by 5 bases, with 18 bases between them. The DNA for the CDR3 is TGCAGCGCAGGGACCGGGACCCCCAACGAGCAGTACTTC. It codes for CSAGTGTPNEQYF.

This clonotype turned up a few times. V and J are TRBV7-9 and TRBJ2-7, with TRBD2 matching over 10 bases. Trimming cost V 5 bases and J 0 bases; bases outside gene matches: 4. CDR1 and CDR2 (germline): SEHNR, FQNEAQ (reference sequence). The length of the CDR3 is 15 residues. CDR3 amino acids: CASSVSSGSSYEQYF. DNA of the CDR3: TGTGCCAGCAGCGTCTCTAGCGGGAGCTCCTACGAGCAGTACTTC.

The V gene is TRBV11-2, the J gene TRBJ2-1; tentatively, D is TRBD2 (6 bases). Trimming took off 5 bases at V and 2 bases at J, with 19 bases between the two ends. CDR3 size: 17 residues. The V gene's germline CDR1 is SGHAT and CDR2 FQNNGV. The CDR3: CASSTSPGRGPYNEQFF. The CDR3 DNA reads TGTGCCAGCAGCACCTCCCCGGGGCGGGGACCCTACAATGAGCAGTTCTTC.

This clonotype was counted only a few times. This chain connects TRBV27 to TRBJ1-6; no firm D call. Per germline, CDR1 MNHEY and CDR2 SMNVEV (reference sequence). The CDR3 contains 14 residues. V was clipped by 8 bases and J by 3 bases, with 11 bases between them. CDR3 region: CASSARDYNSPLHF. The CDR3 coding sequence is TGTGCCAGCTCCGCAAGGGACTATAATTCACCCCTCCACTTT.

This rearrangement joins TRBV28 to TRBJ2-7; no clear D. The V gene's germline CDR1 is MDHEN and CDR2 SYDVKM. V was pared by 0 bases and J by 8 bases, with 8 bases between. There are 12 residues in the CDR3. Here the CDR3 reads CASSLWGSQQYF. As DNA, the CDR3 is TGTGCCAGCAGTTTATGGGGCTCCCAGCAGTACTTC. The entire variable domain, with the rest obtained from reference TRBV28 and TRBJ2-7, is as follows: DVKVTQSSRYLVKRTGEKVFLECVQDMDHENMFWYRQDPGLGLRLIYFSYDVKMKEKGDIPEGYSVSREKKERFSLILESASTNQTSMYLCASSLWGSQQYFGPGTRLTVT.

This chain connects TRBV20-1 to TRBJ1-4; 8 bases are shared with TRBD1. Per germline, CDR1 DFQATT and CDR2 SNEGSKA (reference sequence). The ends lost 6 bases at V and 4 bases at J; junction bases unmatched: 7. The CDR3 sequence is 14 residues long. CDR3 nucleotides: TGCAGTGCCAGTACAGGGGGAATTAATGAAAAACTGTTTTTT. Its protein is CSASTGGINEKLFF.

The J gene is TRBJ2-1, the V gene TRBV14; no clear D. Trimming left V 4 bases short and J 8 bases short, with 12 bases between. From germline, CDR1 is SGHDN and CDR2 FVKESK. The CDR3 consists of 13 residues. This CDR3 is CASSPLRWDEQFF. DNA of the CDR3: TGTGCCAGCAGCCCCCTAAGGTGGGATGAGCAGTTCTTC.

The CDR3 bases are TGTGCCAGCAGCCTCGCGACAGGGGGAGCCACTAATGAAAAACTGTTTTTT. Translation gives CASSLATGGATNEKLFF. V is TRBV7-9 and J is TRBJ1-4, with 9 bases aligning to TRBD1. The germline CDR1 and CDR2 sequences are SEHNR and FQNEAQ (reference sequence). This CDR3 is 17 amino acids long. V was pared by 5 bases and J by 2 bases, with 9 bases of the junction left unmatched.

This chain connects TRBV14 to TRBJ1-2, with TRBD1 matching over 10 bases. Trimming took 5 bases from V and 0 from J; bases not matched to a gene: 9. The CDR3 is 17 residues long. CDR1 is SGHDN, CDR2 FVKESK, per germline. CDR3 protein: CASSDPGQGRPNYGYTF. The CDR3 bases are TGTGCCAGCAGCGATCCGGGACAGGGGAGGCCTAACTATGGCTACACCTTC.

This chain joins TRBV12-5 and TRBJ2-5; 8 nucleotides agree with TRBD1. Germline-derived CDR1 and CDR2 are LGHNT and FRNRAP. The junction had 9 bases not matched to a gene; V was cut back by 2 bases and J by 4 bases. The CDR3 length is 16 residues. CDR3 DNA: TGTGCTAGTGGTTTGTCAGACCGGACAGGGTTAGAGACCCAGTACTTC. Its translation is CASGLSDRTGLETQYF. The complete variable domain, with remaining parts taken from reference TRBV12-5 and TRBJ2-5, reads DARVTQTPRHKVTEMGQEVTMRCQPILGHNTVFWYRQTMMQGLELLAYFRNRAPLDDSGMPKDRFSAEMPDATLATLKIQPSEPRDSAVYFCASGLSDRTGLETQYFGPGTRLLVL.